These T cell receptor beta chains were read from a single sample in a study of T cells after yellow fever vaccination. One entry per CDR3 protein, called by TCRdb with MiXCR from the 5' RACE reads. The repertoire has tens of thousands of distinct CDR3 sequences, 6% to 7.5% of them found once; the top ten carry 36%. The sample here was CD8+ T cells sorted from PBMCs, taken 15 days after the yellow fever booster vaccination. The receptors derive from a man aged 25-45 years who received the YFV17D yellow fever vaccine. Each CDR3 is given with its conserved first and last residue. D genes are given only for firm matches. The size entry gives once, few or many counts, or a class when the clone is expanded.

d_call: .; clone_size: many; j_call: TRBJ2-7; v_call: TRBV3-1; cdr3_aa: CASSQVSQLTYEQYF; cdr3_nt: TGTGCCAGCAGCCAAGTCAGTCAGCTAACCTACGAGCAGTACTTC
d_call: .; clone_size: many; j_call: TRBJ2-7; v_call: TRBV29-1; cdr3_aa: CSVRTSTITYEQYF; cdr3_nt: TGCAGCGTTAGGACTTCCACAATAACCTACGAGCAGTACTTC
d_call: TRBD2; clone_size: many; j_call: TRBJ2-1; v_call: TRBV5-1; cdr3_aa: CASSSPGGLAGYNEQFF; cdr3_nt: TGCGCCAGCAGCTCCCCGGGGGGACTAGCGGGCTACAATGAGCAGTTCTTC
d_call: TRBD2; clone_size: few; j_call: TRBJ2-5; v_call: TRBV6-2/TRBV6-3; cdr3_aa: CASRSLGLAGAETQYF; cdr3_nt: TGTGCCAGCAGGTCTCTCGGACTAGCGGGAGCAGAGACCCAGTACTTC
d_call: .; clone_size: few; j_call: TRBJ2-2; v_call: TRBV29-1; cdr3_aa: CSVLRDTGELFF; cdr3_nt: TGCAGCGTTCTGAGAGACACCGGGGAGCTGTTTTTT
d_call: .; clone_size: many; j_call: TRBJ2-4; v_call: TRBV5-1; cdr3_aa: CASSVPEVAKNIQYF; cdr3_nt: TGCGCCAGCAGCGTACCCGAGGTGGCCAAAAACATTCAGTACTTC
d_call: .; clone_size: many; j_call: TRBJ1-5; v_call: TRBV7-8; cdr3_aa: CASSLGGIYQPQHF; cdr3_nt: TGTGCCAGCAGCTTAGGGGGCATATATCAGCCCCAGCATTTT
d_call: TRBD2; clone_size: many; j_call: TRBJ2-1; v_call: TRBV29-1; cdr3_aa: CSVEEESSGSYNEQFF; cdr3_nt: TGCAGCGTTGAAGAGGAGTCTAGCGGCTCCTACAATGAGCAGTTCTTC
d_call: .; clone_size: many; j_call: TRBJ1-1; v_call: TRBV7-9; cdr3_aa: CASGGQGRMVSEAFF; cdr3_nt: TGTGCCAGCGGGGGGCAGGGGAGGATGGTTTCTGAAGCTTTCTTT
d_call: TRBD1; clone_size: many; j_call: TRBJ2-2; v_call: TRBV24-1; cdr3_aa: CATSGPQGGTGELFF; cdr3_nt: TGTGCCACCAGTGGGCCACAGGGGGGCACCGGGGAGCTGTTTTTT
d_call: TRBD1; clone_size: many; j_call: TRBJ2-2; v_call: TRBV5-6; cdr3_aa: CASSRTGNGELFF; cdr3_nt: TGTGCCAGCAGCCGGACAGGGAACGGGGAGCTGTTTTTT
d_call: .; clone_size: many; j_call: TRBJ1-5; v_call: TRBV5-1; cdr3_aa: CASNSDGNQPQHF; cdr3_nt: TGCGCCAGCAACTCCGACGGAAATCAGCCCCAGCATTTT
d_call: .; clone_size: many; j_call: TRBJ2-7; v_call: TRBV4-2; cdr3_aa: CASSGWVDSGYEQYF; cdr3_nt: TGTGCCAGCAGCGGTTGGGTAGACAGCGGCTACGAGCAGTACTTC
d_call: TRBD1; clone_size: many; j_call: TRBJ1-1; v_call: TRBV12-3/TRBV12-4; cdr3_aa: CASRPDRAGTEAFF; cdr3_nt: TGTGCCAGCAGGCCCGACAGGGCGGGCACTGAAGCTTTCTTT
d_call: TRBD2; clone_size: many; j_call: TRBJ2-1; v_call: TRBV6-5; cdr3_aa: CASSYSRLAGDEQFF; cdr3_nt: TGTGCCAGCAGTTACTCGAGACTAGCGGGAGATGAGCAGTTCTTC
d_call: .; clone_size: many; j_call: TRBJ2-7; v_call: TRBV15; cdr3_aa: CATSRAAQGVYEQYF; cdr3_nt: TGTGCCACCAGCAGAGCGGCTCAGGGCGTCTACGAGCAGTACTTC
d_call: .; clone_size: many; j_call: TRBJ2-1; v_call: TRBV6-8; cdr3_aa: CASSDTKKQFF; cdr3_nt: TGTGCCAGCAGTGACACTAAAAAGCAGTTCTTC
d_call: TRBD2; clone_size: many; j_call: TRBJ2-1; v_call: TRBV7-2; cdr3_aa: CASSARLAGGGSYEQFF; cdr3_nt: TGTGCCAGCAGCGCCCGACTAGCGGGAGGTGGATCCTATGAGCAGTTCTTC